This section outlines one TCR beta chain sequence together with its context. Trimming shortened V by 5 bases and J by 4 bases, and 17 bases separated the two germline ends. This CDR3 spans 15 amino acids. Germline V gene lookup returns CDR1 LNHDA and CDR2 SQIVND (reference sequence). This specimen belongs to a study of cytomegalovirus exposure and HLA in healthy donors. PCR used 60 Vbeta primers and 13 Jbeta primers. Assay used: immunoSEQ multiplex PCR; TCRdb lists only in-frame clones, some missing. The sample comprises 84,000 or so clones, approximately 84% of which are singletons, and 2.4% rests with the top ten.

The clonotype originates from a woman in her forties or fifties in good health and CMV-seronegative. Source material: PBMCs. The chain couples TRBV19 to TRBJ1-1, with a tentative D call TRBD1 (6 bases). The CDR3 here is CASSPYPRGGTEAFF. CDR3 DNA sequence: TGTGCCAGTAGTCCTTACCCCAGGGGTGGCACTGAAGCTTTCTTT.